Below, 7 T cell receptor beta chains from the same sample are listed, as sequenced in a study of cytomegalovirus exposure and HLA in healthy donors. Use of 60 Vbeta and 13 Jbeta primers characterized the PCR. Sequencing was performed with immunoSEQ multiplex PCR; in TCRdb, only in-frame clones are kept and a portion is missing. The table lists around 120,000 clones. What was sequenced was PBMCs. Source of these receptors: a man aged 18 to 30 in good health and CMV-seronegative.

The CDR3 region is CASSQGGATGARNGYTF. The CDR3 DNA sequence: TGTGCCAGCAGCCAGGGGGGAGCGACAGGGGCTCGGAATGGCTACACCTTC. This chain joins TRBV9 and TRBJ1-2, with TRBD1 matching 8 bases. With V trimmed by 4 bases and J by 6 bases, 17 bases remained unmatched. The CDR3 is 17 residues long. From germline, CDR1 is SGDLS and CDR2 YYNGEE.

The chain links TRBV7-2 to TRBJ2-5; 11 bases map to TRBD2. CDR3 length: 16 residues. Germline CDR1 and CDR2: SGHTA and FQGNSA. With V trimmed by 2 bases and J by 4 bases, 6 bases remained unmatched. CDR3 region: CASSLSLGLAGETQYF. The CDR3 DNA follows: TGTGCCAGCAGCTTATCCTTAGGACTAGCGGGAGAGACCCAGTACTTC.

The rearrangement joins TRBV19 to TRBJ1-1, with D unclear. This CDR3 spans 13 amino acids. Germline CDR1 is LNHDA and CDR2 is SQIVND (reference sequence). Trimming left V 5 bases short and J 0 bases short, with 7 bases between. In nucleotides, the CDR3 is TGTGCCAGTAGTGTTTACTTGAACACTGAAGCTTTCTTT. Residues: CASSVYLNTEAFF.

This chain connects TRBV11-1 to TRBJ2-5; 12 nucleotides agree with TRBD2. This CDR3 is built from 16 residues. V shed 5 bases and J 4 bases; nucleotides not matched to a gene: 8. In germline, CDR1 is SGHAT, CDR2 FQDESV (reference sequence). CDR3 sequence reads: CASSAQTSGGGETQYF. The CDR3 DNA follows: TGTGCCAGCAGCGCGCAGACTAGCGGGGGAGGAGAGACCCAGTACTTC.

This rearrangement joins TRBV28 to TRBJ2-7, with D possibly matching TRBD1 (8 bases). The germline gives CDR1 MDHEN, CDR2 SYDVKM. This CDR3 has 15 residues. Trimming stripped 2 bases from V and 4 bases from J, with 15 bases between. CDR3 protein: CASSLSGTGFYEQYF. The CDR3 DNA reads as TGTGCCAGCAGTTTAAGCGGGACAGGTTTTTACGAGCAGTACTTC.

CDR3 residues: CASSSGPGQMSSYNSPLHF. The CDR3 DNA is TGTGCCAGCAGCTCAGGGCCGGGACAGATGAGCTCCTATAATTCACCCCTCCACTTT. The chain carries TRBV7-8 and TRBJ1-6, with 7 bases identical to TRBD1. The length of the CDR3 is 19 residues. The germline gives CDR1 SGHVS, CDR2 FQNEAQ. V gave up 4 bases and J gave up 0 bases; unmatched junction bases: 12.

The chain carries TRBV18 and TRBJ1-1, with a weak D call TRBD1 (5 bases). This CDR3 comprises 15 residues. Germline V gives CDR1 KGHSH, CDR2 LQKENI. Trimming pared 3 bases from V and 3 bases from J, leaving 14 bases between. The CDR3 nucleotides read TGTGCCAGCTCACCGCCGGGGGGACTTGACACTGAAGCTTTCTTT. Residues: CASSPPGGLDTEAFF.